The source of this T cell receptor beta chain is a study of T cell responses to AZD1222 COVID-19 vaccine. At the level of the study: Researchers grouped second doses given at about 4 or about 12 weeks into one pool. Findings and limits, study-wide: The breadth and depth of Spike-specific TCRs increased once two AZD1222 doses had been given. Within unmutated variant regions lay the reported targets of nearly half of spike-specific TCRs. Seropositive status at baseline applied to only six AZD1222 recipients.

Of note for this clone: What it recognizes is unknown.

Generated by immunoSEQ multiplex PCR, the TCRdb table keeps only in-frame clones and is missing some. This repertoire shows about 110,000 clones, roughly nine tenths found once; its top ten account for around 3.3%. Germline lookup yields CDR1 SEHNR and CDR2 FQNEAQ (reference sequence). V lost 5 bases, J lost 1 base, and 10 bases stayed unmatched. The CDR3 has 16 residues. The receptor was isolated from an adult in good health. The gene calls are TRBV7-9 and TRBJ1-1; 7 bases map to TRBD1. The sequences come from peripheral blood, collected on day 0 of AZD1222 vaccination. The DNA of the CDR3 is TGTGCCAGCAGCCCCACAGGGGCCCTGAGGAACACTGAAGCTTTCTTT. Its protein is CASSPTGALRNTEAFF. Full variable domain (rest looked up from reference TRBV7-9 and TRBJ1-1): DTGVSQNPRHKITKRGQNVTFRCDPISEHNRLYWYRQTLGQGPEFLTYFQNEAQLEKSRLLSDRFSAERPKGSFSTLEIQRTEQGDSAMYLCASSPTGALRNTEAFFGQGTRLTVV.